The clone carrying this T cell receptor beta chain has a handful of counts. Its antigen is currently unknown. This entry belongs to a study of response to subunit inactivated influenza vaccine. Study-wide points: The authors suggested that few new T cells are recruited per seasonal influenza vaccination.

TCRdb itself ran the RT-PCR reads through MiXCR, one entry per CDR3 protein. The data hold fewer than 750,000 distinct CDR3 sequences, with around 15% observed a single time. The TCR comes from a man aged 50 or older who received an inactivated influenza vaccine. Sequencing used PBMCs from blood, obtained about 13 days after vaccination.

The CDR3 DNA reads as TGCGCCAGCAGCTTGACAGGGTACGGCAATCAGCCCCAGCATTTT. This sequence encodes CASSLTGYGNQPQHF. The chain is built from TRBV5-1 and TRBJ1-5; D is perhaps TRBD1 (6 bases). Trimming removed 1 base at V and 2 bases at J, with 10 bases between. The CDR3 extends over 15 amino acids. Germline CDR1 reads SGHRS; CDR2 reads YFSETQ.